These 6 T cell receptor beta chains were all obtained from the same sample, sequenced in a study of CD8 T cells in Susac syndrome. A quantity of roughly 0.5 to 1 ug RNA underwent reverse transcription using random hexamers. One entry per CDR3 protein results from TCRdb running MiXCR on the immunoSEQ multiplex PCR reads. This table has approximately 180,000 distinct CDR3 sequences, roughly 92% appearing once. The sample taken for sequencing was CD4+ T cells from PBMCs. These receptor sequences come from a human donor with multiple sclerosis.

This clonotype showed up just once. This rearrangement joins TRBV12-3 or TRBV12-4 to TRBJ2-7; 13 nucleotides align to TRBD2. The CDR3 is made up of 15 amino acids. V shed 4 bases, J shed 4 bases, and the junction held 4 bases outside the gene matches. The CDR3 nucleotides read TGTGCCAGCAGTTCCGGGACTAGCGGGAAATACGAGCAGTACTTC. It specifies CASSSGTSGKYEQYF.

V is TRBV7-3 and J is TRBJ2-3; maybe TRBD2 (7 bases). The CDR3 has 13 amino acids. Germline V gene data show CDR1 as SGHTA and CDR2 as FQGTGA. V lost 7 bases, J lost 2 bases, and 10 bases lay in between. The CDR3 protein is CASKGGNTDTQYF. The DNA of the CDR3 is TGTGCCAGCAAGGGGGGGAACACAGATACGCAGTATTTT.

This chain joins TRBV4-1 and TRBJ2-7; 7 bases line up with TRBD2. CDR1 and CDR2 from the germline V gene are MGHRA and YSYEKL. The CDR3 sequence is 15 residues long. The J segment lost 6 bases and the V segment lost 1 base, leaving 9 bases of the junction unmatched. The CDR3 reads CASSQVPGGSTEQYF. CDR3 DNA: TGCGCCAGCAGCCAAGTTCCCGGGGGGTCTACCGAGCAGTACTTC.

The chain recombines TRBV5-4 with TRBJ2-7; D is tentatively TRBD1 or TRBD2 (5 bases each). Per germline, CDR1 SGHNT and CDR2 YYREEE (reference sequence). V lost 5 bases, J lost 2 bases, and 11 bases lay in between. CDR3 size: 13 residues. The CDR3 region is CASRSGSTYEQYF. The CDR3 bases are TGTGCCAGCAGGTCAGGGAGCACCTACGAGCAGTACTTC. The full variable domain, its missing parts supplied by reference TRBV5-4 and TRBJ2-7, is ETGVTQSPTHLIKTRGQQVTLRCSSQSGHNTVSWYQQALGQGPQFIFQYYREEENGRGNFPPRFSGLQFPNYSSELNVNALELDDSALYLCASRSGSTYEQYFGPGTRLTVT.

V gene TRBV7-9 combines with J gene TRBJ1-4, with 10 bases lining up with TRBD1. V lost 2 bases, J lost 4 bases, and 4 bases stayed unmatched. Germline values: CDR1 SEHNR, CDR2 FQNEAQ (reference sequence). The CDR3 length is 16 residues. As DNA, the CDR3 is TGTGCCAGCAGCTTACGAGGACAGGGGGTTAATGAAAAACTGTTTTTT. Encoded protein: CASSLRGQGVNEKLFF.

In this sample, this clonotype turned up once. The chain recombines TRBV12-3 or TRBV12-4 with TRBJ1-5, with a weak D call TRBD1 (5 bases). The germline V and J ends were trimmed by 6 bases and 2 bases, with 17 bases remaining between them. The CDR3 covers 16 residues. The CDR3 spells CASSRSGQAGNQPQHF. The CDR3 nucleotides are TGTGCCAGCAGCCGGTCCGGACAAGCTGGCAATCAGCCCCAGCATTTT.